A selection of T cell receptor beta chains follows, all from one sample in a study of blood T cell repertoires in COVID-19. Sequencing used immunoSEQ multiplex PCR; TCRdb keeps in-frame clones, though not all of them. The top ten clones hold 2% to 2.5% of a sample with roughly 250,000 clones, more than 70% of them seen once. What was sequenced was peripheral blood. All receptors come from a woman in her forties who had recovered from COVID-19. Both conserved end residues are part of each CDR3. D genes are given only for firm matches. Clone size is shown for a subset of rows, as once, few, many or a class of expanded clone.

TRBJ1-1 TRBV19 once TRBD1 CASSIHGQGDTEAFF TGTGCCAGTAGTATACACGGACAGGGTGACACTGAAGCTTTCTTT
TRBJ2-5 TRBV7-9 NA TRBD2 CASSLSLAGGKETQYF TGTGCCAGCAGCCTCTCACTAGCGGGGGGGAAAGAGACCCAGTACTTC
TRBJ1-2 TRBV4-1 NA NA CASSPALGQGSYGYTF TGCGCCAGCAGCCCCGCGCTGGGGCAGGGATCTTATGGCTACACCTTC
TRBJ2-2 TRBV30 NA TRBD1 CAWSQTGGPGELFF TGTGCCTGGAGCCAGACAGGGGGGCCCGGGGAGCTGTTTTTT
TRBJ2-3 TRBV3-1/TRBV3-2 once TRBD2 CASSQGQRGGLADTQYF TGTGCCAGCAGCCAAGGGCAGCGGGGGGGCCTGGCAGATACGCAGTATTTT
TRBJ2-7 TRBV4-2 NA TRBD2 CASSQGDGGAYEQYF TGTGCCAGCAGCCAAGGTGATGGGGGGGCCTACGAGCAGTACTTC
TRBJ2-6 TRBV10-2 NA TRBD1 CAMGQWDRSPIGANVLTF TGCGCCATGGGGCAGTGGGACAGGTCTCCAATCGGGGCCAACGTCCTGACTTTC
TRBJ1-1 TRBV7-8 NA NA CASSPQVANTEAFF TGTGCCAGCAGTCCCCAGGTGGCGAACACTGAAGCTTTCTTT
TRBJ1-4 TRBV30 NA NA CAWSRPRVLNEKLFF TGTGCCTGGTCCCGACCCCGGGTCTTAAATGAAAAACTGTTTTTT
TRBJ2-7 TRBV21-1 NA NA CASSHRGNTASSYEQYF TGTGCCAGCAGCCACCGGGGGAACACAGCCTCATCCTACGAGCAGTACTTC
TRBJ2-3 TRBV6-5 NA NA CASSYSGADTQYF TGTGCCAGCAGTTACTCGGGAGCAGATACGCAGTATTTT
TRBJ2-7 TRBV7-9 few NA CASSLGAWGDAYEQYF TGTGCCAGCAGCTTAGGCGCTTGGGGGGACGCCTACGAGCAGTACTTC
TRBJ2-3 TRBV5-1 NA TRBD2 CASSMGLAGSTDTQYF TGCGCCAGCAGCATGGGACTAGCGGGGAGTACAGATACGCAGTATTTT
TRBJ2-3 TRBV3-1/TRBV3-2 few TRBD2 CASSPTSGGHTDTQYF TGTGCCAGCAGCCCGACTAGCGGGGGTCACACAGATACGCAGTATTTT
TRBJ1-6 TRBV30 NA NA CAWSVYPGDLLASNNSPLHF TGTGCCTGGAGTGTATACCCGGGTGACCTTCTGGCTTCGAATAATTCACCCCTCCACTTT
TRBJ1-2 TRBV5-1 NA NA CASSLAGSFMGYTF TGCGCCAGCAGCTTGGCCGGGAGTTTTATGGGCTACACCTTC
TRBJ1-2 TRBV14 NA NA CASSQARNYGYTF TGTGCCAGCAGCCAAGCGCGTAACTATGGCTACACCTTC
TRBJ2-1 TRBV29-1 NA TRBD1 CSGRTGWNEQFF TGCAGCGGTCGGACAGGGTGGAATGAGCAGTTCTTC
TRBJ2-3 TRBV27 NA NA CASSLSSRGLVDTQYF TGTGCCAGCAGTTTATCATCGCGGGGACTGGTGGATACGCAGTATTTT
TRBJ1-2 TRBV13 NA NA CASSSSRGPNYGYTF TGTGCCAGCAGCTCCTCAAGGGGTCCTAACTATGGCTACACCTTC
TRBJ2-3 TRBV27 NA NA CASSLGSTDTQYF TGTGCCAGCAGTTTAGGCAGCACAGATACGCAGTATTTT
TRBJ2-5 TRBV7-3 NA TRBD2 CASSLGLAGGLETQYF TGTGCCAGCAGCTTAGGACTAGCGGGAGGGCTGGAGACCCAGTACTTC
TRBJ1-4 TRBV25-1 NA NA CASTNPGNEKLFF TGTGCCAGCACTAACCCGGGGAACGAAAAACTGTTTTTT
TRBJ1-2 TRBV3-1/TRBV3-2 NA NA CASSQAGVSGYTF TGTGCCAGCAGCCAAGCAGGGGTAAGCGGCTACACCTTC
TRBJ2-6 TRBV7-9 NA NA CASSLEPGVVEGANVLTF TGTGCCAGCAGCTTAGAGCCAGGGGTTGTGGAAGGGGCCAACGTCCTGACTTTC
TRBJ1-6 TRBV6-1 NA TRBD1 CASREGQGFNSPLHF TGTGCCAGCAGAGAAGGACAGGGTTTTAATTCACCCCTCCACTTT
TRBJ2-1 TRBV5-1 NA TRBD2 CASSLELADYNEQFF TGCGCCAGCAGCTTGGAACTAGCGGACTACAATGAGCAGTTCTTC
TRBJ1-5 TRBV6-1 NA NA CASSDTNGGQPQHF TGTGCCAGCAGTGACACCAACGGAGGGCAGCCCCAGCATTTT
TRBJ1-1 TRBV30 NA NA CAWSVRQDTEAFF TGTGCCTGGAGTGTACGGCAGGACACTGAAGCTTTCTTT
TRBJ2-1 TRBV9 NA NA CASSVAGGYEQFF TGTGCCAGCAGCGTAGCCGGCGGGTATGAGCAGTTCTTC
TRBJ2-3 TRBV21-1 NA NA CASSNSGQDGTDTQYF TGTGCCAGCAGCAATTCCGGACAGGACGGCACAGATACGCAGTATTTT
TRBJ2-2 TRBV29-1 NA TRBD2 CSVGGTSGGENTGELFF TGCAGCGTCGGAGGTACGAGCGGGGGGGAGAACACCGGGGAGCTGTTTTTT
TRBJ2-3 TRBV3-1/TRBV3-2 NA NA CASSQGRREGRADTQYF TGTGCCAGCAGCCAAGGAAGGCGCGAGGGTCGGGCAGATACGCAGTATTTT
TRBJ2-2 TRBV7-2 NA TRBD2 CASSTAAGLASGELFF TGTGCCAGCAGCACAGCAGCAGGACTAGCATCCGGGGAGCTGTTTTTT
TRBJ2-7 TRBV7-8 NA NA CASSLELGSYEQYF TGTGCCAGCAGCTTAGAACTAGGGTCCTACGAGCAGTACTTC
TRBJ2-7 TRBV29-1 NA TRBD2 CSVAGGAGRYEQYF TGCAGCGTTGCCGGGGGGGCCGGTCGATACGAGCAGTACTTC
TRBJ1-2 TRBV3-1/TRBV3-2 NA NA CASSQAVGGYGYTF TGTGCCAGCAGCCAAGCCGTAGGGGGTTATGGCTACACCTTC
TRBJ1-4 TRBV27 NA TRBD1 CASSLLGQNEKLFF TGTGCCAGCAGTTTATTGGGACAGAATGAAAAACTGTTTTTT
TRBJ2-2 TRBV11-3 NA TRBD2 CASSLGRREVNTGELFF TGTGCCAGCAGCTTAGGGCGGCGGGAGGTGAACACCGGGGAGCTGTTTTTT
TRBJ2-3 TRBV3-1/TRBV3-2 NA NA CASSHRGIGTDTQYF TGTGCCAGCAGCCACAGGGGTATTGGCACAGATACGCAGTATTTT
TRBJ2-2 TRBV5-4 once NA CASSFRGGSGELFF TGTGCCAGCAGCTTTAGGGGGGGCTCCGGGGAGCTGTTTTTT
TRBJ2-1 TRBV2 NA NA CASRERDITYNEQFF TGTGCCAGCAGGGAAAGGGACATAACCTACAATGAGCAGTTCTTC
TRBJ2-2 TRBV4-1 NA TRBD2 CASSQVAGANTGELFF TGCGCCAGCAGCCAAGTGGCGGGGGCGAACACCGGGGAGCTGTTTTTT
TRBJ2-3 TRBV19 NA TRBD1 CASSSAGTASTDTQYF TGTGCCAGTAGCTCGGCCGGGACAGCTAGCACAGATACGCAGTATTTT
TRBJ2-7 TRBV27 NA NA CASSLYGPGGLSARSEQYF TGTGCCAGCAGTTTATATGGGCCAGGGGGGCTTAGCGCAAGAAGTGAGCAGTACTTC
TRBJ2-7 TRBV6-5 few TRBD2 CASRTTSGGFEQYF TGTGCCAGCAGAACGACTAGCGGGGGTTTCGAGCAGTACTTC